Presented here are 31 T cell receptor beta chains from one specimen sequenced in a study of regulatory T cells in long-lasting Graves disease. Libraries of TCR beta came from iRepertoire HTBI primers plus Arm-PCR of CDR3 regions. TCRdb reprocessed the multiplex PCR reads with MiXCR, giving one entry per CDR3 protein. The data contain 400,000 to 550,000 distinct CDR3 sequences, just under 15% of them seen just once; the ten biggest clones take up roughly a sixth. Time point: newly diagnosed GD, antithyroid drugs for less than 3 months. Extracted RNA from PBMCs served as the source of the TCR library. The sample also formed part of further work on T cells in Graves' hyperthyroidism and ophthalmopathy.

Material: peripheral blood mononuclear cells (PBMCs), obtained at new diagnosis, from a patient treated with antithyroid drugs. All receptors derive from a woman younger than 45 with Graves disease.

The sample holds a few counts of this clonotype. This chain uses TRBV5-1 with TRBJ1-2; TRBD1 matches 11 bases. Per germline, CDR1 SGHRS and CDR2 YFSETQ. After removal of 1 base from V and 4 bases from J, the junction contained 12 bases not matched to a gene. The CDR3 is 18 amino acids. In DNA, the CDR3 is TGCGCCAGCAGCTTGTCGTGGACAGGGGGCGGAGGTCTCTATGGCTACACCTTC. It is translated as CASSLSWTGGGGLYGYTF.

In this sample, this clonotype turned up a few times. This CDR3 fails to terminate in the conserved phenylalanine or tryptophan, so it likely reflects a read error. The chain joins TRBV10-3 to TRBJ1-4; unclear D gene. The CDR3 runs to 12 residues. Germline CDR1 reads ENHRY; CDR2 reads SYGVKD. DNA for the CDR3: TGTACCATCAGTGAGTCGGGGGAAAAACTGTTTCTT. Translation: CTISESGEKLFL.

The sample holds many counts of this clonotype. This sequence joins TRBV6-2 or TRBV6-3 and TRBJ1-2; D gene uncertain. CDR3 length: 17 residues. Germline V gives CDR1 MNHEY, CDR2 SVGEGT. The V end was cut by 0 bases, the J end by 3 bases, with 17 bases between. The CDR3 is CASSYSRDEGWDYGYTF. The DNA for the CDR3 is TGTGCCAGCAGTTACTCCCGAGACGAGGGTTGGGACTATGGCTACACCTTC.

This clonotype was found many times. The chain carries TRBV27 and TRBJ2-1; D is possibly TRBD1 (5 bases). Deletions cut 0 bases from V and 8 bases from J, with 11 bases between. This CDR3 comprises 14 residues. The germline CDR1 and CDR2 sequences are MNHEY and SMNVEV (reference sequence). As DNA, the CDR3 is TGTGCCAGCAGTTTATCGAGCAGGGTCCATGAGCAGTTCTTC. As protein: CASSLSSRVHEQFF.

The count of this clonotype is one. The chain has TRBV5-1 and TRBJ2-1; D ambiguous. V dropped 4 bases and J dropped 5 bases, with 13 bases sitting between them. The CDR3 is 14 amino acids. CDR1 is SGHRS, CDR2 YFSETQ, per germline. The CDR3 loop is CASSPPAPNNEQFF. The CDR3 DNA reads TGCGCCAGCAGCCCGCCCGCCCCCAACAATGAGCAGTTCTTC. Together with reference TRBV5-1 and TRBJ2-1, the CDR3 gives the full variable domain: KAGVTQTPRYLIKTRGQQVTLSCSPISGHRSVSWYQQTPGQGLQFLFEYFSETQRNKGNFPGRFSGRQFSNSRSEMNVSTLELGDSALYLCASSPPAPNNEQFFGPGTRLTVL.

V gene TRBV6-1 combines with J gene TRBJ2-1; 7 bases agree with TRBD1. Losses at the gene ends were 0 bases for V and 9 bases for J; bases not matched to a gene: 11. The CDR3 is 16 residues long. Germline-derived CDR1 and CDR2 are MNHNS and SASEGT. The CDR3 DNA sequence: TGTGCCAGCAGTGAAGCCCGGACAGGACTGGGTTTTGAGCAGTTCTTC. This gives the protein CASSEARTGLGFEQFF.

V is TRBV19 and J is TRBJ1-3; D call uncertain. This CDR3 has 14 amino acids. Trimming took off 4 bases at V and 0 bases at J, with 7 bases between the two ends. CDR1 is LNHDA, CDR2 SQIVND, per germline (reference sequence). In DNA, the CDR3 is TGTGCCAGTAGTACAAAGGGCTCTGGAAACACCATATATTTT. Protein: CASSTKGSGNTIYF.

This clonotype was counted between two and nine times. The gene calls are TRBV2 and TRBJ1-5; 9 bases are shared with TRBD1. V lost 6 bases to trimming and J lost 4 bases; unmatched junction nucleotides: 4. CDR3 length: 14 residues. From germline, CDR1 is SNHLY and CDR2 FYNNEI. CDR3 sequence (DNA): TGTGCCAGCAGCGACGACAGGGGGAATCAGCCCCAGCATTTT. Protein product: CASSDDRGNQPQHF.

V usage is TRBV6-4 and J usage is TRBJ2-2; TRBD1 might be the D (6 bases). V shed 2 bases and J shed 10 bases, with 11 bases lying between them. From germline, CDR1 is MRHNA and CDR2 SNTAGT. CDR3 length: 13 residues. The CDR3 reads CASSDEQGAELFF. For the CDR3, the DNA is TGTGCCAGCAGTGACGAACAGGGCGCGGAGCTGTTTTTT.

This clonotype has at least ten counts. J is TRBJ2-7 and V is TRBV12-3 or TRBV12-4; a weak D match, TRBD1 (5 bases). The CDR3 is 13 residues long. Trimming stripped 6 bases from V and 4 bases from J, with 13 bases between. CDR3 loop: CASSQGMWYEQYF. The CDR3 nucleotides read TGTGCCAGCAGCCAGGGTATGTGGTACGAGCAGTACTTC.

This clonotype was observed a handful of times. The chain links TRBV6-1 to TRBJ2-7; D perhaps matches TRBD2 (7 bases). Trimming pared 4 bases from V and 2 bases from J, leaving 18 bases between. CDR3 length: 16 amino acids. Germline V gene lookup returns CDR1 MNHNS and CDR2 SASEGT. CDR3 bases: TGTGCCAGCAGTGTAGCAGCGGGAACAGGGACCTACGAGCAGTACTTC. Protein: CASSVAAGTGTYEQYF.

This clonotype was detected many times. This rearrangement joins TRBV3-1 to TRBJ2-7, with D perhaps being TRBD1 or TRBD2 (5 bases each). Germline CDR1 is LGHDT and CDR2 is YNNKEL (reference sequence). V was shortened by 5 bases and J by 3 bases, with 14 bases between the two germline ends. The CDR3 totals 14 residues. The DNA for the CDR3 is TGTGCCAGCAGCAACCCTTCTGGGGGCTACGAGCAGTACTTC. This codes for CASSNPSGGYEQYF.

The genes are TRBV2 and TRBJ1-1; D is undetermined. The CDR3 covers 14 residues. Trimming left V 3 bases short and J 4 bases short, with 12 bases between. CDR1 is SNHLY and CDR2 is FYNNEI in the germline V gene. This CDR3 is CASSDGRMSTEAFF. The CDR3 nucleotides read TGTGCCAGCAGTGATGGCAGGATGAGCACTGAAGCTTTCTTT.

The chain uses TRBV11-1 and TRBJ2-7; 8 nucleotides align to TRBD1. Trimming cost V 2 bases and J 5 bases; bases outside gene matches: 2. Germline CDR1 reads SGHAT; CDR2 reads FQDESV (reference sequence). This CDR3 is built from 13 residues. The CDR3 spells CASSLSDRDEQYF. The CDR3 DNA reads as TGTGCCAGCAGCTTATCGGACAGGGACGAGCAGTACTTC.

In this sample, this clonotype turned up many times. The chain uses TRBV20-1 and TRBJ2-1; a weak D match, TRBD2 (6 bases). The V end lost 2 bases, the J end lost 8 bases, and 16 bases lay between the germline ends. Germline CDR1 reads DFQATT; CDR2 reads SNEGSKA (reference sequence). This CDR3 has 14 amino acids. The CDR3 is CSARPSGFVDEQFF. In DNA form, the CDR3 reads TGCAGTGCTAGACCGAGCGGGTTTGTAGATGAGCAGTTCTTC.

The sample holds many counts of this clonotype. The V call is TRBV29-1, the J call TRBJ2-1; 11 bases fit TRBD2. Germline values: CDR1 SQVTM, CDR2 ANQGSEA. V lost 8 bases and J lost 7; bases outside the gene matches: 7. The CDR3 totals 13 residues. Here the CDR3 DNA reads TGCAGCTTCCCGGGACTAGCGGTTAATGAGCAGTTCTTC. Translation gives CSFPGLAVNEQFF.

About this clonotype itself: One end of the junction varies from germline; a read error may be responsible. This rearrangement joins TRBV13 to TRBJ1-5; D unresolved. The CDR3 runs 15 residues. Germline lookup yields CDR1 PRHDT and CDR2 FYEKMQ (reference sequence). The CDR3 DNA is TGTACCAGCAGCTTCGGAGTTCTTAGCAATCAGCCCCAGCATTTT. Translated, it gives CTSSFGVLSNQPQHF.

A single count supports this clonotype. This clone may be a read error of a much larger clone one base away. A read error is likely, as this CDR3 ends without the conserved phenylalanine or tryptophan. The chain has TRBV6-2 or TRBV6-3 and TRBJ2-5; 12 nucleotides match TRBD2. Germline assignment: CDR1 MNHEY and CDR2 SVGEGT. The ends lost 4 bases at V and 4 bases at J; junction bases unmatched: 4. CDR3 size: 15 residues. The CDR3 DNA reads as TGTGCCAGCAGTTCGACTAGCGGGAGATTAGAGACCCAGTACTAC. It encodes CASSSTSGRLETQYY.

The rearrangement joins TRBV3-1 to TRBJ2-1; 11 positions agree with TRBD2. CDR3 length: 15 residues. Trimming cost V 4 bases and J 8 bases; bases outside gene matches: 7. Germline V lookup: CDR1 LGHDT, CDR2 YNNKEL (reference sequence). The CDR3 loop reads CASSRRLAGWDEQFF. In nucleotides, the CDR3 is TGTGCCAGCAGCCGACGACTAGCGGGATGGGATGAGCAGTTCTTC.

This clonotype was recorded a few times. The rearrangement joins TRBV24-1 to TRBJ2-2; D unresolved. CDR1 and CDR2 from the germline V gene are KGHDR and SFDVKD. V was pared by 6 bases and J by 5 bases, with 9 bases between. The CDR3 totals 13 residues. The CDR3 sequence: CATSTAATGELFF. In DNA, the CDR3 is TGTGCCACCAGTACGGCGGCTACCGGGGAGCTGTTTTTT.

This clonotype occurred many times. In DNA form, the CDR3 reads TGTGCCAGCCGCAAGACGAGCGCGTCCTACGAGCAGTACTTC. As protein: CASRKTSASYEQYF. The genes are TRBV3-1 and TRBJ2-7; D remains ambiguous. The ends were cut back, 8 bases at V and 1 base at J, with 15 bases in the middle. CDR3 length equals 14 residues. Looked up from germline, CDR1 is LGHDT and CDR2 is YNNKEL (reference sequence).

This clonotype has at least ten counts. The chain combines TRBV12-3 or TRBV12-4 with TRBJ2-1; no clear D gene. The CDR3 contains 14 residues. V lost 10 bases and J 7 bases, leaving 20 bases between the germline ends. DNA of the CDR3: TGTGCCATTCAATTGAACCAGCGCCAAAATGAGCAGTTCTTC. It codes for CAIQLNQRQNEQFF.

As concerns this clonotype: A much more abundant neighbour one base away suggests this may be a read error. V usage is TRBV30 and J usage is TRBJ2-5, with D unresolved. Germline lookup yields CDR1 GTSNPN and CDR2 SVGIG (reference sequence). CDR3 length equals 10 residues. V was pared by 2 bases and J by 5 bases, with 3 bases between. CDR3 in amino acids: CAWSRETQYF. CDR3 in DNA: TGTGCCTGGAGTCGGGAGACCCAGTACTTC.

This chain links TRBV11-3 with TRBJ2-3; the D is unclear. Trimming cost V 5 bases and J 1 base, with 19 bases left between them. The length of the CDR3 is 17 residues. Germline CDR1 and CDR2: SGHNT and YENEEA. The CDR3 nucleotides read TGTGCCAGCAGCCCAAACTCGTATGGAGTGGGCACAGATACGCAGTATTTT. The encoded protein is CASSPNSYGVGTDTQYF.

At least ten counts were recorded for this clonotype. A junction end diverges from the germline sequence, so it may reflect a read error. As DNA, the CDR3 is TGCGCCAGCAGCTCCTTCACCGGGGAGCTGTTTTTT. Protein product: CASSSFTGELFF. The chain combines TRBV7-3 with TRBJ2-2, with D hard to call. CDR1 is SGHTA, CDR2 FQGTGA, per germline. CDR3 size: 12 residues.

A word on this clonotype: Since a much larger clone is just one base distant, this may be a read error. The J gene is TRBJ2-1, the V gene TRBV4-1; 9 nucleotides align to TRBD2. The trim removed 1 base at V and 8 bases at J, leaving 15 bases unmatched. This CDR3 has 18 residues. Germline V gene sequence: CDR1 MGHRA, CDR2 YSYEKL. The CDR3 DNA reads as TGCGCCAGCAGCCAAGTGTTTGGGGGGGCTAGCGGGACTGATGAGCAGTTCTTC. This encodes CASSQVFGGASGTDEQFF.

This clonotype was observed at least ten times. This chain uses TRBV19 with TRBJ1-1, with TRBD1 as a possible D gene (5 bases). Trimming shortened V by 6 bases and J by 1 base, and 12 bases separated the two germline ends. This CDR3 comprises 14 residues. Looked up from germline, CDR1 is LNHDA and CDR2 is SQIVND (reference sequence). The CDR3 sequence is CASRVPGENTEAFF. CDR3 nucleotide sequence: TGTGCCAGTAGGGTCCCGGGGGAGAACACTGAAGCTTTCTTT.

The V call is TRBV2, the J call TRBJ1-5, with D possibly matching TRBD1 (6 bases). CDR1 SNHLY and CDR2 FYNNEI come from the germline V gene. The CDR3 has 15 residues. V shed 5 bases and J shed 5 bases, with 16 bases lying between them. The CDR3 DNA reads as TGTGCCAGCAGTCCCTCAAGGGGGGGCCATCAGCCCCAGCATTTT. Translated: CASSPSRGGHQPQHF.

This clonotype has a count of ten or more. The rearrangement links TRBV5-6 to TRBJ2-3; D may be TRBD2 (6 bases). The CDR3 has 13 residues. V shed 4 bases and J shed 10 bases, with 16 bases lying between them. CDR1 and CDR2 from the germline V gene are SGHDT and YYEEEE. The chain's CDR3 is CASSPRHGSAQYF. The CDR3 coding sequence is TGTGCCAGCAGCCCCCGGCACGGGAGTGCGCAGTATTTT.

This clonotype showed up just a few times. The rearrangement joins TRBV27 to TRBJ2-5; D perhaps matches TRBD1 (5 bases). Germline CDR1 is MNHEY and CDR2 is SMNVEV (reference sequence). The CDR3 sequence is 16 residues long. V gave up 4 bases and J gave up 3 bases, with 18 bases separating them. CDR3 coding DNA: TGTGCCAGCAGTTCCCTTGGTCGGGCAGGGAAAGAGACCCAGTACTTC. Its protein is CASSSLGRAGKETQYF.

Many counts were recorded for this clonotype. The chain combines TRBV11-2 with TRBJ1-2; D is unresolved. Germline values: CDR1 SGHAT, CDR2 FQNNGV. V was pared by 1 base and J by 2 bases, with 8 bases between. This CDR3 has 14 residues. CDR3 in DNA: TGTGCCAGCAGCTTAGGCCCGGGAAACTATGGCTACACCTTC. Its translation is CASSLGPGNYGYTF. Full variable domain (remainder filled in from reference TRBV11-2 and TRBJ1-2): EAGVAQSPRYKIIEKRQSVAFWCNPISGHATLYWYQQILGQGPKLLIQFQNNGVVDDSQLPKDRFSAERLKGVDSTLKIQPAKLEDSAVYLCASSLGPGNYGYTFGSGTRLTVV.